The present T cell receptor (beta chain) was sequenced within a study of blood T cell repertoires in COVID-19. The wider study: Acute-phase and convalescent COVID-19 samples originated in the United States, Italy and Spain. T cells, B-cell-depleted T cells, or PBMCs supplied cDNA or gDNA.

This clone occurred once. As processed by the authors: Estimation of nucleated cell counts relied on the amplification of reference gene primers. The assay was immunoSEQ multiplex PCR, and TCRdb's table has in-frame clones only and misses some. The V and J calls and clone size are taken from that table; D and trimming were inferred from the DNA. The sample lists about 55,000 clones; roughly 80% were seen once. Sequenced sample: peripheral blood. The receptor was isolated from a human donor in a cohort sampled during active or convalescent COVID-19.

Written as DNA, the CDR3 is TGTGCCAGCAGCCAAGGGCCGGGCAGGGGCCTAACCTCCTACGAGCAGTACTTC. The encoded protein is CASSQGPGRGLTSYEQYF. The rearrangement links TRBV11-2 to TRBJ2-7, with a tentative D call TRBD1 (6 bases). Germline loops: CDR1 SGHAT, CDR2 FQNNGV. This CDR3 is built from 18 residues. Between the trimmed V and J ends, which lost 5 bases and 0 bases, there was a span of 23 bases.